The 25 T cell receptor beta chains below were found in one sample sequenced in a study of monozygotic twins with inflammatory bowel disease. Using the 5' RACE reads, TCRdb records one entry per CDR3 protein without DNA. The sample data list about 300,000 distinct CDR3 sequences. Sequencing was performed on blood. These receptors all stem from a human donor with ulcerative colitis or Crohn's disease, or a healthy co-twin of an affected twin (not recorded which).

J is TRBJ2-5 and V is TRBV7-9; lacking DNA, the TRBD1 call made by TCRdb goes unchecked. Germline V gives CDR1 SEHNR, CDR2 FQNEAQ (reference sequence). The length of the CDR3 is 11 residues. The CDR3 here is CASSRRDRGDF. Full variable domain (missing parts from reference TRBV7-9 and TRBJ2-5): DTGVSQNPRHKITKRGQNVTFRCDPISEHNRLYWYRQTLGQGPEFLTYFQNEAQLEKSRLLSDRFSAERPKGSFSTLEIQRTEQGDSAMYLCASSRRDRGDFGPGTRLLVL.

V usage is TRBV5-1 and J usage is TRBJ1-3; TCRdb outputs TRBD1, but without DNA this stays unchecked. Germline-derived CDR1 and CDR2 are SGHRS and YFSETQ. CDR3 length: 16 amino acids. CDR3 protein: CASSSGTALSGNTIYF.

The chain has TRBV7-6 and TRBJ2-7; the D call of TRBD2 rests on TCRdb alone, since no DNA is present to check it. The CDR3 spans 16 residues. The germline V gene has CDR1 SGHVS and CDR2 FNYEAQ. The CDR3 protein is CASSLEGPSLYYEQYF. Supplemented by reference TRBV7-6 and TRBJ2-7, the full variable domain reads GAGVSQSPRYKVTKRGQDVALRCDPISGHVSLYWYRQALGQGPEFLTYFNYEAQQDKSGLPNDRFSAERPEGSISTLTIQRTEQRDSAMYRCASSLEGPSLYYEQYFGPGTRLTVT.

The chain combines TRBV24-1 with TRBJ2-2; the TCRdb D gene call, TRBD1, has no DNA to confirm it. Germline CDR1 is KGHDR and CDR2 is SFDVKD. This CDR3 comprises 18 residues. CDR3 residues: CATSDRDRRTASTGELFF.

The chain joins TRBV24-1 to TRBJ2-1. Germline values: CDR1 KGHDR, CDR2 SFDVKD. The CDR3 spans 12 residues. The CDR3 reads CATSPGYNEQFF.

This chain connects TRBV6-2 or TRBV6-3 to TRBJ1-1. Germline CDR1 and CDR2: MNHEY and SVGEGT. The CDR3 contains 14 residues. CDR3 region: CASSASFMNTEAFF.

The CDR3 protein is CASSQDQPSEAFF. The chain carries TRBV4-3 and TRBJ1-1. The germline V gene encodes CDR1 LGHNA and CDR2 YSLEER. This CDR3 region has 13 residues.

The CDR3 here is CASSQAGGASTDTQYF. This chain links TRBV4-3 with TRBJ2-3; TCRdb gives TRBD1 as the D gene, but with no DNA this cannot be confirmed. The CDR3 runs to 16 residues. The germline V gene encodes CDR1 LGHNA and CDR2 YSLEER.

V usage is TRBV21-1 and J usage is TRBJ2-5; TCRdb picks TRBD1, but there is no DNA to check that call. TRBV21-1 constitutes a pseudogene. This CDR3 has 20 amino acids. CDR3 sequence reads: CASSKIASSLLRGNEETQYF.

This rearrangement joins TRBV20-1 to TRBJ2-7. Germline V lookup: CDR1 DFQATT, CDR2 SNEGSKA (reference sequence). This CDR3 comprises 12 residues. This CDR3 reads CSARFMVSEQYF.

J is TRBJ2-7 and V is TRBV4-1. This CDR3 has 14 amino acids. Germline lookup yields CDR1 MGHRA and CDR2 YSYEKL. CDR3 protein: CASSQSDQWREQYF.

V gene TRBV6-1 combines with J gene TRBJ2-1. The CDR3 sequence is 14 residues long. Per germline, CDR1 MNHNS and CDR2 SASEGT. CDR3 in amino acids: CASRQAGLYNEQFF.

This rearrangement joins TRBV5-1 to TRBJ2-5. Germline loops: CDR1 SGHRS, CDR2 YFSETQ. The CDR3 extends over 14 amino acids. The CDR3 protein is CASSSAYNQETQYF. Drawing the rest from reference TRBV5-1 and TRBJ2-5, the complete variable domain is KAGVTQTPRYLIKTRGQQVTLSCSPISGHRSVSWYQQTPGQGLQFLFEYFSETQRNKGNFPGRFSGRQFSNSRSEMNVSTLELGDSALYLCASSSAYNQETQYFGPGTRLLVL.

The J gene is TRBJ2-1, the V gene TRBV4-1; TCRdb proposes TRBD2, but this gene call is untestable without DNA. Looked up from germline, CDR1 is MGHRA and CDR2 is YSYEKL. This CDR3 comprises 16 residues. The CDR3 loop reads CASSQVGGGLLNEQFF.

The V call is TRBV7-9, the J call TRBJ1-6. Germline V lookup: CDR1 SEHNR, CDR2 FQNEAQ (reference sequence). This CDR3 has 15 amino acids. The CDR3 loop is CASSLDVMRDSPLHF.

The genes are TRBV3-1 and TRBJ2-3. From germline, CDR1 is LGHDT and CDR2 YNNKEL (reference sequence). The CDR3 is made up of 13 amino acids. CDR3 amino acids: CASSRDPTDTQYF.

The chain carries TRBV9 and TRBJ2-5; TCRdb designates TRBD1, a call that cannot be tested without DNA. The V gene's germline CDR1 is SGDLS and CDR2 YYNGEE. The CDR3 is 15 residues long. CDR3 region: CASSVAPGTQETQYF.

The chain is built from TRBV4-3 and TRBJ1-2; TCRdb names TRBD1, which stays unverified in the absence of DNA. The CDR3 runs to 17 residues. The germline gives CDR1 LGHNA, CDR2 YSLEER. CDR3 region: CASSQDFGTGDFYGYTF.

V and J are TRBV7-2 and TRBJ2-3; TCRdb reports TRBD2, a call that lacks DNA to check it against. CDR1 is SGHTA and CDR2 is FQGNSA in the germline V gene. The CDR3 runs to 15 residues. CDR3 loop: CASSLDGRTTDTQYF.

The chain combines TRBV2 with TRBJ2-5; the TRBD1 assignment by TCRdb is unverifiable without DNA. This CDR3 is built from 13 residues. Per germline, CDR1 SNHLY and CDR2 FYNNEI. The CDR3 region is CASQPGRLGTQYF.

The rearrangement uses TRBV15 and TRBJ1-1; TCRdb's D gene call, TRBD1, goes unchecked for lack of DNA. Germline V CDR1 and CDR2: LNHNV, YYDKDF (reference sequence). This CDR3 comprises 13 residues. This CDR3 reads CATSPDRDTEAFF.

The chain carries TRBV7-8 and TRBJ1-1; TCRdb reports TRBD1, a call that lacks DNA to check it against. The CDR3 is made up of 13 amino acids. The germline CDR1 and CDR2 sequences are SGHVS and FQNEAQ. The CDR3 region is CASSLGGGAGAFF. The full variable domain, with the rest looked up from reference TRBV7-8 and TRBJ1-1, is GAGVSQSPRYKVAKRGQDVALRCDPISGHVSLFWYQQALGQGPEFLTYFQNEAQLDKSGLPSDRFFAERPEGSVSTLKIQRTQQEDSAVYLCASSLGGGAGAFFGQGTRLTVV.

The chain is built from TRBV3-1 and TRBJ2-3; the TCRdb D gene call, TRBD2, has no DNA to confirm it. The CDR3 has 15 amino acids. Germline-derived CDR1 and CDR2 are LGHDT and YNNKEL (reference sequence). This CDR3 reads CASSPRIGSLDTQYF.

The chain is built from TRBV20-1 and TRBJ2-7; TCRdb's D call, TRBD1, is unchecked because there is no DNA. Germline values: CDR1 DFQATT, CDR2 SNEGSKA (reference sequence). The CDR3 consists of 15 residues. The CDR3 loop reads CSAHTGMRLSYEQYF.

This rearrangement joins TRBV20-1 to TRBJ2-7; without DNA, the TCRdb call of TRBD1 cannot be checked. Germline V gene sequence: CDR1 DFQATT, CDR2 SNEGSKA (reference sequence). The CDR3 has 15 amino acids. CDR3 sequence reads: CSARGRPKGSYEQYF.